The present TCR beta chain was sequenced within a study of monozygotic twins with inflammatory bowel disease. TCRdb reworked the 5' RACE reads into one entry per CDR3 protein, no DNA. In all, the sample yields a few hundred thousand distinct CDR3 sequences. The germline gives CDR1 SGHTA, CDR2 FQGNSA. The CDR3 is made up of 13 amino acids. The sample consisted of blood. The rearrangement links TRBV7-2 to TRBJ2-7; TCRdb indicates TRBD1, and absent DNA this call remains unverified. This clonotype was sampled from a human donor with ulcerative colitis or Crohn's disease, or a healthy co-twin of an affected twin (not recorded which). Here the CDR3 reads CASSKQGSYEQYF.